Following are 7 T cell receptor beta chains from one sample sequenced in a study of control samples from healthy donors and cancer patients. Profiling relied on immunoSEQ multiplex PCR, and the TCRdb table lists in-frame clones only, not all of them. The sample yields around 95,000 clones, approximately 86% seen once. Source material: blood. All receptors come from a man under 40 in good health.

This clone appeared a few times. The CDR3 loop reads CAVVSGTQPQHF. The DNA of the CDR3 is TGTGCAGTGGTCTCGGGGACTCAGCCCCAGCATTTT. The chain couples TRBV6-5 to TRBJ1-5, with D perhaps TRBD1 (5 bases). This CDR3 has 12 amino acids. Germline assignment: CDR1 MNHEY and CDR2 SVGAGI.

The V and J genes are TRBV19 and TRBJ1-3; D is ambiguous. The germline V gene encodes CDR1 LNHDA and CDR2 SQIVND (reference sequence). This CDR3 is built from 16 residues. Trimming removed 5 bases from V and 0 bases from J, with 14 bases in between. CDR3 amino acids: CASSERIQFSGNTIYF. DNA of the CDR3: TGTGCCAGTAGTGAAAGGATACAATTCTCTGGAAACACCATATATTTT.

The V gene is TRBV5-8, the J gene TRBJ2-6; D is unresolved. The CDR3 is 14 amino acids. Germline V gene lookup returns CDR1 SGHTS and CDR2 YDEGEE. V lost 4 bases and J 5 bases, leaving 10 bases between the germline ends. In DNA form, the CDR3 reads TGTGCCAGCAGCACCCTCAGTTGGGCCAACGTCCTGACTTTC. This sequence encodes CASSTLSWANVLTF.

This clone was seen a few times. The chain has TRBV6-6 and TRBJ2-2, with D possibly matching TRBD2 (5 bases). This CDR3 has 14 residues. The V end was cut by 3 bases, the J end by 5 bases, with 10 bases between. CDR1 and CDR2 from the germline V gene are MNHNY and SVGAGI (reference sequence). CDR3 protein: CASSYLTGTGELFF. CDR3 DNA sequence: TGTGCCAGCAGTTATTTAACGGGGACCGGGGAGCTGTTTTTT.

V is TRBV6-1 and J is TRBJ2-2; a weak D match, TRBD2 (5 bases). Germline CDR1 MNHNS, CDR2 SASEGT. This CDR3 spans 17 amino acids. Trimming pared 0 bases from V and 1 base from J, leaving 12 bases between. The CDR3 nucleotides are TGTGCCAGCAGTGAAGCCCGTGGGAGACTGAACACCGGGGAGCTGTTTTTT. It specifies CASSEARGRLNTGELFF.

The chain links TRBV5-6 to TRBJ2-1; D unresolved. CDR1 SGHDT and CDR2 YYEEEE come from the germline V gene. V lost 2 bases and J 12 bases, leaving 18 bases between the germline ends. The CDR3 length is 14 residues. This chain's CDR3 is CASSFQSRAAWQFF. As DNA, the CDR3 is TGTGCCAGCAGCTTTCAGAGTCGGGCCGCTTGGCAGTTCTTC.

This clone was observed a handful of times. The CDR3 bases are TGTGCCAGCAGCTTAGGTTATAGAGGGGGTTATAATTCACCCCTCCACTTT. Translated, it gives CASSLGYRGGYNSPLHF. The J gene is TRBJ1-6, the V gene TRBV7-6, with D maybe TRBD1 (6 bases). The CDR3 spans 17 residues. V lost 1 base, J lost 4 bases, and 14 bases lay in between. The germline gives CDR1 SGHVS, CDR2 FNYEAQ.